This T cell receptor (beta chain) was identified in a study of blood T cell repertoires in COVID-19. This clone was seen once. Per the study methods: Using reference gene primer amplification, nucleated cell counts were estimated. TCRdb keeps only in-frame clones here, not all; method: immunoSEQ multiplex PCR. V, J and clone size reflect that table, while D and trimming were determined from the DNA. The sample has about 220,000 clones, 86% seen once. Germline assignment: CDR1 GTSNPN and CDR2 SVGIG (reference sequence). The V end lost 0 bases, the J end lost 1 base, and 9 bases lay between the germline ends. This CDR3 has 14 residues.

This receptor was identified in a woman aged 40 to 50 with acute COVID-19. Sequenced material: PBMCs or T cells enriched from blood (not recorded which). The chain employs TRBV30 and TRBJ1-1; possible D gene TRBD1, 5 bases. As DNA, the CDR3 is TGTGCCTGGAGTGTACAGGCCAGGAACACTGAAGCTTTCTTT. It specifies CAWSVQARNTEAFF.